This T cell receptor (beta chain) is drawn from a study of blood T cells in healthy people across ages. Then a second PCR, running about 6 to 12 cycles, was carried out with a sample-barcoded 5' primer and a J-beta primer mix. A 12-random-nucleotide template-switch adaptor tagged each cDNA molecule. TCRdb re-analysed the 5' RACE reads in MiXCR, keeping a single row per CDR3 protein. The table lists over 600,000 distinct CDR3 sequences, under 25% of them singletons. The CDR3 spans 13 residues. Deletions cut 6 bases from V and 6 bases from J, with 11 bases between. From germline, CDR1 is MNHEY and CDR2 SVGEGT. Findings and limits, study-wide: Estimated diversity, derived from one million T cells, was regarded as an underestimate. Per million T cells, TCR beta diversity dropped roughly linearly as age increased. Without sorted subsets, naive and antigen-experienced compartments could not be conclusively compared.

A remark on this clonotype: Antigen specificity is unknown.

The receptor was derived from a man between 65 and 79 years old in good health. V gene TRBV6-2 or TRBV6-3 combines with J gene TRBJ2-2; D might be TRBD1 (6 bases). Source material: blood. The CDR3 protein is CASSATGSGELFF. The CDR3 DNA reads as TGTGCCAGCAGCGCCACAGGGTCCGGGGAGCTGTTTTTT.